These 28 T cell receptor beta chains share one sample of origin, sequenced in a study of T cells expressing NK-cell markers. TCRdb re-called the 5' RACE reads; every CDR3 protein appears as one record, without DNA. The listing records 350,000 to 400,000 distinct CDR3 sequences. Specimen: blood T cells: a sorted CD56 or NKG2C T cell subset, CD4+ or CD8+ T cells, or bulk PBMC T cells (not recorded which). These receptors were obtained from a woman between 50 and 59 years old in good health.

This chain uses TRBV21-1 with TRBJ2-1. TRBV21-1 is listed as a pseudogene. The CDR3 sequence is 17 residues long. The CDR3 loop is CASSKPEPVDNYNEQFF.

This rearrangement joins TRBV10-2 to TRBJ2-7; the D gene TCRdb calls, TRBD1, cannot be checked with no DNA. Germline V CDR1 and CDR2: WSHSY, SAAADI. There are 15 residues in the CDR3. The CDR3 loop is CASSEQGGPSYEQYF.

The rearrangement joins TRBV5-1 to TRBJ2-5; there is no DNA to check the TCRdb D call of TRBD2. The length of the CDR3 is 14 residues. Germline lookup yields CDR1 SGHRS and CDR2 YFSETQ. CDR3 protein: CASSFESPGETQYF.

The chain has TRBV30 and TRBJ1-4; no DNA is available, so the TRBD1 call from TCRdb remains unchecked. The CDR3 is 15 residues long. Germline V gene lookup returns CDR1 GTSNPN and CDR2 SVGIG (reference sequence). This CDR3 reads CAWSSRATVDEKLFF.

The CDR3 reads CSLATINYGYTF. V gene TRBV29-1 combines with J gene TRBJ1-2. The germline CDR1 and CDR2 sequences are SQVTM and ANQGSEA. The CDR3 loop spans 12 amino acids.

V gene TRBV5-1 combines with J gene TRBJ1-6. The CDR3 spans 14 residues. In germline, CDR1 is SGHRS, CDR2 YFSETQ. CDR3 sequence reads: CASSLRGYNSPLHF.

J is TRBJ2-5 and V is TRBV12-3 or TRBV12-4; TCRdb's assignment of TRBD1 cannot be checked, as there is no DNA. This CDR3 spans 15 amino acids. The CDR3 sequence is CASSLLGQGRETQYF.

The chain is built from TRBV18 and TRBJ1-1; TCRdb reports TRBD1, a call that lacks DNA to check it against. The CDR3 contains 15 residues. CDR1 is KGHSH, CDR2 LQKENI, per germline. The CDR3 protein is CASSPLDPGGAEAFF.

V gene TRBV12-3 or TRBV12-4 combines with J gene TRBJ2-1; the D call from TCRdb, TRBD1, cannot be confirmed without DNA. The length of the CDR3 is 11 residues. CDR3 region: CASSRTRGQFF.

J is TRBJ2-1 and V is TRBV5-1; TCRdb gives TRBD2 as the D gene, but with no DNA this cannot be confirmed. CDR3 length equals 15 residues. Germline-derived CDR1 and CDR2 are SGHRS and YFSETQ. This CDR3 reads CASSLAVSGRIEQFF.

The V gene is TRBV5-1, the J gene TRBJ1-1. The germline gives CDR1 SGHRS, CDR2 YFSETQ. The CDR3 sequence is 13 residues long. The CDR3 reads CASSLAANTEAFF.

The rearrangement joins TRBV4-2 to TRBJ2-1; as DNA is missing, the TRBD2 call by TCRdb cannot be tested. The CDR3 runs to 17 residues. Germline CDR1 reads LGHNA; CDR2 reads YNFKEQ. CDR3 region: CASSQVTSGTPYNEQFF.

The CDR3 sequence: CASSLGGGFVTGELFF. The chain carries TRBV5-1 and TRBJ2-2; TCRdb's D call, TRBD2, is unchecked because there is no DNA. Germline V gene lookup returns CDR1 SGHRS and CDR2 YFSETQ. CDR3 size: 16 residues.

V and J are TRBV11-2 and TRBJ2-4. Germline values: CDR1 SGHAT, CDR2 FQNNGV. This CDR3 region has 13 residues. This chain's CDR3 is CASSQTSKNIQYF.

The chain links TRBV7-9 to TRBJ1-1; TCRdb's D gene call, TRBD1, goes unchecked for lack of DNA. The germline V gene encodes CDR1 SEHNR and CDR2 FQNEAQ (reference sequence). The length of the CDR3 is 15 residues. CDR3 sequence reads: CASSLVRGGITEAFF.

The rearrangement uses TRBV20-1 and TRBJ2-7; no DNA is available, so the TRBD1 call from TCRdb remains unchecked. CDR1 and CDR2 (germline): DFQATT, SNEGSKA (reference sequence). This CDR3 comprises 14 residues. The CDR3 protein is CSAATPDKFYEQYF.

The V and J genes are TRBV24-1 and TRBJ2-1; absent DNA, TCRdb's TRBD1 call cannot be checked. Looked up from germline, CDR1 is KGHDR and CDR2 is SFDVKD. There are 16 residues in the CDR3. The CDR3 sequence is CATSGGRDRAYNEQFF.

The genes are TRBV3-1 and TRBJ2-7. This CDR3 is built from 13 residues. CDR1 and CDR2 from the germline V gene are LGHDT and YNNKEL (reference sequence). The CDR3 loop is CASSLRISPRQYF.

This sequence joins TRBV11-1 and TRBJ1-1. The length of the CDR3 is 15 residues. CDR1 SGHAT and CDR2 FQDESV come from the germline V gene (reference sequence). CDR3 sequence reads: CASSLADGEGTEAFF.

This chain uses TRBV20-1 with TRBJ2-3; there is no DNA to check the TCRdb D call of TRBD2. This CDR3 is built from 14 residues. Germline V gene sequence: CDR1 DFQATT, CDR2 SNEGSKA (reference sequence). The CDR3 sequence is CSARGGPITNTQYF.

The gene calls are TRBV9 and TRBJ2-1; TCRdb gives TRBD2 as the D gene, but with no DNA this cannot be confirmed. This CDR3 has 15 amino acids. CDR1 and CDR2 from the germline V gene are SGDLS and YYNGEE. CDR3 sequence: CASSVDFSPNNEQFF.

The chain couples TRBV20-1 to TRBJ2-1; TCRdb returns TRBD1, unconfirmable since there is no DNA. Germline loops: CDR1 DFQATT, CDR2 SNEGSKA (reference sequence). The CDR3 length is 12 residues. The CDR3 region is CSARGQWNEQFF.

The CDR3 sequence is CSVTRSTGELFF. The rearrangement joins TRBV29-1 to TRBJ2-2. The CDR3 loop spans 12 amino acids. Germline CDR1 SQVTM, CDR2 ANQGSEA.

The gene calls are TRBV11-3 and TRBJ2-3. The CDR3 is 12 residues long. Germline V lookup: CDR1 SGHNT, CDR2 YENEEA. The CDR3 loop is CASSLYLDTQYF.

V usage is TRBV30 and J usage is TRBJ1-2; TCRdb calls TRBD1, which cannot be checked without DNA. The CDR3 totals 14 residues. Germline-derived CDR1 and CDR2 are GTSNPN and SVGIG (reference sequence). CDR3: CAWSRQGTGFGYTF.

The rearrangement joins TRBV24-1 to TRBJ1-3; TCRdb reports TRBD1, a call that lacks DNA to check it against. The CDR3 length is 17 residues. Germline V lookup: CDR1 KGHDR, CDR2 SFDVKD. CDR3 loop: CATSDPEQGFAGNTIYF.

The chain couples TRBV9 to TRBJ2-5; TCRdb's D gene call, TRBD2, goes unchecked for lack of DNA. Germline CDR1 reads SGDLS; CDR2 reads YYNGEE. This CDR3 spans 17 amino acids. The CDR3 reads CASSVGTSGSFGETQYF.

The V and J genes are TRBV11-2 and TRBJ1-3; TCRdb calls TRBD1, which cannot be checked without DNA. Germline values: CDR1 SGHAT, CDR2 FQNNGV. The CDR3 spans 13 residues. CDR3 in amino acids: CASSSGTGDTIYF.